Detailed here is one T cell receptor (beta chain). Its antigen is currently unknown. Participating donors were healthy, HIV-negative adults free of recent acute infections or vaccinations. Germline CDR1 reads SGHRS; CDR2 reads YFSETQ. This CDR3 is 15 amino acids long. V was pared by 3 bases and J by 2 bases, with 12 bases between. The sample comes from a study of shared clonotypes between healthy human individuals. Study-wide results and limits: The study's rarefaction showed incomplete sorted-subset sequencing despite large depth.

Sequencing used immunoSEQ multiplex PCR; TCRdb keeps in-frame clones, though not all of them. The sample consists of about 1.1 million clones, roughly 74% of them appearing once. The TCR comes from a man aged 18 to 30 in good health. Some clones in this sample may be carry-over from other donors' samples. Sequencing used memory CD4+ T cells from PBMCs. Subset: CD45RA-negative fraction. The V and J genes are TRBV5-1 and TRBJ1-3; weak D call: TRBD1 (6 bases). CDR3 in amino acids: CASSSRGGTGNTIYF. As DNA, the CDR3 is TGCGCCAGCAGCTCCAGGGGCGGCACTGGAAACACCATATATTTT.